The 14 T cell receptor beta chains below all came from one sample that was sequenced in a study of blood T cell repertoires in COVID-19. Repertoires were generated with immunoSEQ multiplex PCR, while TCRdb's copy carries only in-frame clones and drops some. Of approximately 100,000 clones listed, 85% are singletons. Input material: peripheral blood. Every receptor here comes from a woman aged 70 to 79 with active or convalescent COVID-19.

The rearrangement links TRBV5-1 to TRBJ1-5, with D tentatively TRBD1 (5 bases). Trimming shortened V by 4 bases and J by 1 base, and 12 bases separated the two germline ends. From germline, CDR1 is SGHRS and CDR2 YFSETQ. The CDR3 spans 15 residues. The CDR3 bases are TGCGCCAGCAGCCCGTGGGGGGAGAGCAATCAGCCCCAGCATTTT. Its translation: CASSPWGESNQPQHF.

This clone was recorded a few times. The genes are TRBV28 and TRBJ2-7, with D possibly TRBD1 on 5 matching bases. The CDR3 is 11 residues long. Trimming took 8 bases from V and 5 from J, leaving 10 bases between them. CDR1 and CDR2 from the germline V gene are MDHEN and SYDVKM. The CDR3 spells CASHKGHEQYF. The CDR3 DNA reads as TGTGCCAGCCACAAGGGGCACGAGCAGTACTTC.

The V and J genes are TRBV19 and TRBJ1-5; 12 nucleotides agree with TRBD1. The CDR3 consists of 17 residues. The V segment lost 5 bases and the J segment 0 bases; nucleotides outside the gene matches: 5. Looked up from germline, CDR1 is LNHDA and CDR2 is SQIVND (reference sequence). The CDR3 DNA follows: TGTGCCAGTAGTTCCGGGACAGGGGGCCTTAGCAATCAGCCCCAGCATTTT. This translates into CASSSGTGGLSNQPQHF.

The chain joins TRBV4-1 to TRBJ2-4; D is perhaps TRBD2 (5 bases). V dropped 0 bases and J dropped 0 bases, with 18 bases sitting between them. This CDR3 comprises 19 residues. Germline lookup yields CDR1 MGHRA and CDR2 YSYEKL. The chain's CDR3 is CASSQDHGGRTLAKNIQYF. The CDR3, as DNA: TGCGCCAGCAGCCAAGATCACGGCGGGCGAACCCTAGCCAAAAACATTCAGTACTTC.

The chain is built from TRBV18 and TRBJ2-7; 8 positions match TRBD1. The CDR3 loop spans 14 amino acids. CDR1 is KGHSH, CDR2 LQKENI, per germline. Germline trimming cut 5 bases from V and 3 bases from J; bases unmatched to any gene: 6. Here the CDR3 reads CASSTQGAGYEQYF. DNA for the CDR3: TGTGCCAGCTCAACTCAGGGGGCGGGCTACGAGCAGTACTTC.

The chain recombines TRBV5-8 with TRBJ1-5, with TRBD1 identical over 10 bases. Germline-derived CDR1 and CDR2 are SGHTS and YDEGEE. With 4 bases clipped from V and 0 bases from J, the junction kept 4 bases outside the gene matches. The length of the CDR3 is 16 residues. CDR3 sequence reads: CASSQGQGYSNQPQHF. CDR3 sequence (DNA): TGTGCCAGCAGCCAGGGACAGGGGTATAGCAATCAGCCCCAGCATTTT.

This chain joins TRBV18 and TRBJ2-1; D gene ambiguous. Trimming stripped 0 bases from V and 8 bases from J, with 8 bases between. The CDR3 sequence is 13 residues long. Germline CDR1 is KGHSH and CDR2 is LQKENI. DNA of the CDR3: TGTGCCAGCTCACCACCTACTTTGGATGAGCAGTTCTTC. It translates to CASSPPTLDEQFF.

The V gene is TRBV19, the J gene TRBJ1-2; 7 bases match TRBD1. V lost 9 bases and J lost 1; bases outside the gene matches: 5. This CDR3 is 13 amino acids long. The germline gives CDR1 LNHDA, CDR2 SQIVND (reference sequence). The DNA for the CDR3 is TGTGCCAGCGGGCAGGGGGTTAACTATGGCTACACCTTC. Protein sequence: CASGQGVNYGYTF.

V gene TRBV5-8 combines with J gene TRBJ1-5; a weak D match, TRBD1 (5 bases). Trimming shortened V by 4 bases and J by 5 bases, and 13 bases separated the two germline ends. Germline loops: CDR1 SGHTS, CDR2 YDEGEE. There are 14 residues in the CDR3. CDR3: CASSDRQQDQPQHF. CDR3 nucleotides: TGTGCCAGCAGCGATAGACAGCAGGATCAGCCCCAGCATTTT.

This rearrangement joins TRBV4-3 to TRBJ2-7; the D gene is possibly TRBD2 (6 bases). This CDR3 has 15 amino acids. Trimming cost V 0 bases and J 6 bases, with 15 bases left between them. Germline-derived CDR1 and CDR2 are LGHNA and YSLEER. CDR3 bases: TGCGCCAGCAGCCAAGACGTTGCTAGCGTTTCCGAGCAGTACTTC. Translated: CASSQDVASVSEQYF.

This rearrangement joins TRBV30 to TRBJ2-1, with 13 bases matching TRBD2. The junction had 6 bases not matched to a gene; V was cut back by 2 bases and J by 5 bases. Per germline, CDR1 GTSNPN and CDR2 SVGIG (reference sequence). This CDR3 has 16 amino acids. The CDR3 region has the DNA TGTGCCTGGAGTATAAACGGACTAGCGGGAGACAATGAGCAGTTCTTC. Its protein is CAWSINGLAGDNEQFF.

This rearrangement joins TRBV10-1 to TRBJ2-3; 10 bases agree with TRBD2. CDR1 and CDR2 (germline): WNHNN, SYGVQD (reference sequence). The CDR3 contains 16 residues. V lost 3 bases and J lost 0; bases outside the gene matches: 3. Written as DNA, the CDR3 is TGCGCCAGCAGTGATCTGACTAGCGGGAGCACAGATACGCAGTATTTT. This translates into CASSDLTSGSTDTQYF.

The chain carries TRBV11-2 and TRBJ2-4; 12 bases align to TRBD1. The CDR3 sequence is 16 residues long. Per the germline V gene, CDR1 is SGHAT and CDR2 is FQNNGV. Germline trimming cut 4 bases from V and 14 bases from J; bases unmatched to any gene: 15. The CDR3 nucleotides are TGTGCCAGCAGCTACCGCATGGGACAGGGGGCAGACAGAGAGTACTTC. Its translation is CASSYRMGQGADREYF.

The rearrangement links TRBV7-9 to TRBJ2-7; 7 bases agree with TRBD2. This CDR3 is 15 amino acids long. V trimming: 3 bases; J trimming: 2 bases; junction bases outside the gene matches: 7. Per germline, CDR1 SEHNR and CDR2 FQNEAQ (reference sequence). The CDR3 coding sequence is TGTGCCAGCAGCTTCCAACGCGGGGGAACCTACGAGCAGTACTTC. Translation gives CASSFQRGGTYEQYF. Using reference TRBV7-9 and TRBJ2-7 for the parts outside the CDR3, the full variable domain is DTGVSQNPRHKITKRGQNVTFRCDPISEHNRLYWYRQTLGQGPEFLTYFQNEAQLEKSRLLSDRFSAERPKGSFSTLEIQRTEQGDSAMYLCASSFQRGGTYEQYFGPGTRLTVT.